The 8 T cell receptor beta chains below come from one sample, sequenced in a study of blood T cell repertoires in COVID-19. The protocol was immunoSEQ multiplex PCR, while the TCRdb copy is restricted to in-frame clones and leaves out a portion. The table shows a few hundred thousand clones, with 89% occurring only once. Specimen: PBMCs or T cells enriched from blood (not recorded which). Source of these receptors: a woman between 40 and 50 years old who had recovered from COVID-19.

The chain couples TRBV19 to TRBJ2-1, with D unresolved. Germline CDR1 reads LNHDA; CDR2 reads SQIVND (reference sequence). Trimming pared 6 bases from V and 2 bases from J, leaving 14 bases between. The CDR3 sequence is 15 residues long. DNA for the CDR3: TGTGCCAGTAGGAAGATAGGAGATCCCTACAATGAGCAGTTCTTC. Its protein is CASRKIGDPYNEQFF.

The CDR3, as DNA: TGTGCCAGCGGCAGGTCGCAGTTTGTCAGCACCGGGGAGCTGTTTTTT. Protein sequence: CASGRSQFVSTGELFF. The chain links TRBV2 to TRBJ2-2; D is unclear. The V end lost 8 bases, the J end lost 4 bases, and 20 bases lay between the germline ends. This CDR3 comprises 16 residues. The germline gives CDR1 SNHLY, CDR2 FYNNEI.

The genes are TRBV27 and TRBJ1-6, with unresolved D. Per germline, CDR1 MNHEY and CDR2 SMNVEV (reference sequence). This CDR3 comprises 14 residues. Trimming left V 1 base short and J 10 bases short, with 11 bases between. As DNA, the CDR3 is TGTGCCAGCAGTTTATTTCCGGGTAGCTCACCCCTCCACTTT. This translates into CASSLFPGSSPLHF.

The genes are TRBV15 and TRBJ2-7; possibly TRBD1 for D (6 bases). Between the trimmed V and J ends, which lost 6 bases and 5 bases, there was a span of 8 bases. Looked up from germline, CDR1 is LNHNV and CDR2 is YYDKDF (reference sequence). The CDR3 covers 11 residues. CDR3 sequence: CATSRGNEQYF. The CDR3 region has the DNA TGTGCCACCAGTAGGGGGAACGAGCAGTACTTC.

This chain connects TRBV7-2 to TRBJ1-2, with a tentative D call TRBD1 (5 bases). CDR3 length: 16 amino acids. The germline V gene has CDR1 SGHTA and CDR2 FQGNSA. The V and J ends lost 3 bases and 4 bases respectively, with 18 bases between them. This CDR3 reads CASSLAGAGATYGYTF. CDR3 nucleotide sequence: TGTGCCAGCAGCTTGGCTGGGGCTGGAGCTACCTATGGCTACACCTTC. Complete variable domain (other parts from reference TRBV7-2 and TRBJ1-2): GAGVSQSPSNKVTEKGKDVELRCDPISGHTALYWYRQSLGQGLEFLIYFQGNSAPDKSGLPSDRFSAERTGGSVSTLTIQRTQQEDSAVYLCASSLAGAGATYGYTFGSGTRLTVV.

This sequence joins TRBV5-6 and TRBJ1-1; TRBD1 is a possible D gene (6 bases). From germline, CDR1 is SGHDT and CDR2 YYEEEE. This CDR3 has 14 amino acids. V was clipped by 5 bases and J by 5 bases, with 16 bases between them. The CDR3 reads CASSSLQGRTEAFF. Here the CDR3 DNA reads TGTGCCAGCAGTTCATTACAGGGACGTACTGAAGCTTTCTTT.

This clone is a singleton in its sample. CDR3 amino acids: CATSRIGDRAKIQKKTQYF. The CDR3 nucleotides read TGTGCCACCAGTCGAATCGGGGACAGGGCAAAGATCCAAAAAAAGACCCAGTACTTC. The gene calls are TRBV24-1 and TRBJ2-5; TRBD1 matches at 9 bases. This CDR3 has 19 amino acids. Germline lookup yields CDR1 KGHDR and CDR2 SFDVKD. V shed 6 bases, J shed 6 bases, and the junction held 22 bases outside the gene matches.

The CDR3 DNA follows: TGTGCCAGCAGCTTGGGGGACAGGCTAGGGTATGGCTACACCTTC. Residues: CASSLGDRLGYGYTF. The rearrangement uses TRBV5-8 and TRBJ1-2; 8 bases agree with TRBD1. There are 15 residues in the CDR3. V lost 0 bases and J lost 5; bases outside the gene matches: 6. From germline, CDR1 is SGHTS and CDR2 YDEGEE.